What follows is one T cell receptor (beta chain) and its context. The target antigen is unknown. This sample is drawn from a study of PD-1 blockade in classical Hodgkin lymphoma. Study-wide findings and caveats: By cycle point C4D1, TCR diversity had risen significantly in CD4+ cells (but not CD8+ cells). Healthy donors reportedly exceeded newly diagnosed patients in baseline TCR diversity.

The length of the CDR3 is 15 residues. The V and J ends lost 5 bases and 3 bases respectively, with 17 bases between them. Germline V gene lookup returns CDR1 MDHEN and CDR2 SYDVKM. After autologous stem cell transplantation all patients relapsed, and prior brentuximab vedotin exposure differed between cohorts. Magnetic depletion of unwanted cells isolated CD4+ T cells from thawed PBMCs. Generated by immunoSEQ multiplex PCR, the TCRdb table keeps only in-frame clones and is missing some. The table shows about 27,000 clones, with about 83% occurring only once. This rearrangement joins TRBV28 to TRBJ2-7, with TRBD2 as a possible D gene (6 bases). The sample was CD4+ T cells from blood, taken at baseline. This TCR derives from a human donor with classical Hodgkin lymphoma. For the CDR3, the DNA is TGTGCCAGCAGTAACTCCGAGACTAGTGGCTACGAGCAGTACTTC. This gives the protein CASSNSETSGYEQYF. Combining the CDR3 with reference TRBV28 and TRBJ2-7 gives the whole variable domain DVKVTQSSRYLVKRTGEKVFLECVQDMDHENMFWYRQDPGLGLRLIYFSYDVKMKEKGDIPEGYSVSREKKERFSLILESASTNQTSMYLCASSNSETSGYEQYFGPGTRLTVT.